The sequence of this T cell receptor (beta chain) was determined in a study of T cell changes during pregnancy in multiple sclerosis. The CDR3 spans 19 residues. Assay: immunoSEQ multiplex PCR; the TCRdb copy retains only in-frame clones and omits some. The sample gives some 100,000 clones, more than 90% of which show up once; 1% to 1.5% is in the top ten. The sequence came from a female donor with multiple sclerosis, enrolled in a pregnancy study. The chain joins TRBV21-1 to TRBJ2-1; the table's D call, TRBD1, has no DNA check behind it. TRBV21-1 is marked as a pseudogene. Here the sequenced sample was peripheral blood, taken in the second trimester of pregnancy. The CDR3: CASIWDRVKPAAAYNEQFF. CDR3 coding DNA: TGTGCCAGCATCTGGGACAGGGTTAAACCAGCAGCAGCCTACAATGAGCAGTTCTTC.